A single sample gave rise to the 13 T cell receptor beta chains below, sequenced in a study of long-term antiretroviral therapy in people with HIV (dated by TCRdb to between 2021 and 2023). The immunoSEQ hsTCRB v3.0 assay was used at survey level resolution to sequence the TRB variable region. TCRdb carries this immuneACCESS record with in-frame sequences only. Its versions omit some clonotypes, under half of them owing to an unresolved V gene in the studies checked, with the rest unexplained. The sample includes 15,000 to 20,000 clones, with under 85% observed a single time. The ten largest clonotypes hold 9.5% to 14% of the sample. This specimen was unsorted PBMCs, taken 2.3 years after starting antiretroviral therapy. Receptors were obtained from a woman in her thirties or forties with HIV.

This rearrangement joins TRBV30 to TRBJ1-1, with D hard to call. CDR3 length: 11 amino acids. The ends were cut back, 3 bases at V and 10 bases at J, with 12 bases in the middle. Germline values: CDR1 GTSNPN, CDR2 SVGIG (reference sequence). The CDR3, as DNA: TGTGCCTGGAGGGAGGGTAGGTTAGCTTTCTTT. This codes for CAWREGRLAFF.

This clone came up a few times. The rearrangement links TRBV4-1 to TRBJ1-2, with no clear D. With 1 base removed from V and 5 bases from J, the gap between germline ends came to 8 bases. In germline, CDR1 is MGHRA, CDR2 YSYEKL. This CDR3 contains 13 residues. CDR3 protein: CASSQGLDYGYTF. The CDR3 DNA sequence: TGCGCCAGCAGCCAAGGCCTGGATTATGGCTACACCTTC.

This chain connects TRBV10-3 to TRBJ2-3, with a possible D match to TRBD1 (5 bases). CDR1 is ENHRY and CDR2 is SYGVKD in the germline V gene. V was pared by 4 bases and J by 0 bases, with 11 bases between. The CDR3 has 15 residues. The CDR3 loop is CAISAPGLSTDTQYF. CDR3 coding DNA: TGTGCCATCAGTGCACCAGGGCTTAGCACAGATACGCAGTATTTT.

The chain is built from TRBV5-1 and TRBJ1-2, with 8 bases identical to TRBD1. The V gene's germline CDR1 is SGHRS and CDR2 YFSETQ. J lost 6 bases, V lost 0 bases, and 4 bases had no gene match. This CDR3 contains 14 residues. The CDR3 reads CASSLDGQGDGYTF. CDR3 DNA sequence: TGCGCCAGCAGCTTGGATGGACAGGGCGATGGCTACACCTTC.

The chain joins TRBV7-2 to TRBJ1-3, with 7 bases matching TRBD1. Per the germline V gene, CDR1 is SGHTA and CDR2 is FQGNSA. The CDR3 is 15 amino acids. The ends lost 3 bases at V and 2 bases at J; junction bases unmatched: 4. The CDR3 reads CASSFPGGTGNTIYF. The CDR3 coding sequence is TGTGCCAGCAGCTTCCCAGGGGGGACTGGAAACACCATATATTTT.

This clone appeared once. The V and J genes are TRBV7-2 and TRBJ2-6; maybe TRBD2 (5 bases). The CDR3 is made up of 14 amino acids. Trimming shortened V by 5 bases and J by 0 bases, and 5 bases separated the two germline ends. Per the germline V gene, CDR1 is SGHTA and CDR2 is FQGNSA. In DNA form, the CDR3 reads TGTGCCAGCAGCGGGAGCTCTGGGGCCAACGTCCTGACTTTC. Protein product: CASSGSSGANVLTF.

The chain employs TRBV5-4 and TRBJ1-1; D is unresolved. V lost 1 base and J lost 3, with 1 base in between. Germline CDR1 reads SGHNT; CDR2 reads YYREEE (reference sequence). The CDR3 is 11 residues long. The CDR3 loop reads CASSLYTEAFF. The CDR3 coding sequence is TGTGCCAGCAGCTTGTACACTGAAGCTTTCTTT.

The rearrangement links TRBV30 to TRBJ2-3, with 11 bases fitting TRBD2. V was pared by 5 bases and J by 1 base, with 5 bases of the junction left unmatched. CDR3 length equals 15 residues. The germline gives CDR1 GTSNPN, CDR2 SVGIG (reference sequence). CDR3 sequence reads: CAWVGLAGGTDTQYF. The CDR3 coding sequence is TGTGCCTGGGTAGGACTAGCGGGCGGCACAGATACGCAGTATTTT.

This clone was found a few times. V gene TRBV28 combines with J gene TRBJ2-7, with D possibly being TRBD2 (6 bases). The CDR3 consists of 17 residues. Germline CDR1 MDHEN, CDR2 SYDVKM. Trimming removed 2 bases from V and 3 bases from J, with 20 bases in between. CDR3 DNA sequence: TGTGCCAGCAGTTTACTCGGGAGTTCATCCTTGGACTACGAGCAGTACTTC. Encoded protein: CASSLLGSSSLDYEQYF.

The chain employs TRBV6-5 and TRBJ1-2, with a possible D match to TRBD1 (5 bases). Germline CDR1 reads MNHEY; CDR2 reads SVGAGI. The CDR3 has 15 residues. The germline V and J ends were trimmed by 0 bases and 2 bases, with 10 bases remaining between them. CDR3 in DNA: TGTGCCAGCAGTTACTCGGGGGACTGGAACTATGGCTACACCTTC. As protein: CASSYSGDWNYGYTF.

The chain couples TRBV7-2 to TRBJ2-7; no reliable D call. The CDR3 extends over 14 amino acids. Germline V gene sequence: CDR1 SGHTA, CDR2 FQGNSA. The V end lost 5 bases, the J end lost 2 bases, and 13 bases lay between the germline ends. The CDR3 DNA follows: TGTGCCAGCAGCCCCTCAGGTTTTCCCTACGAGCAGTACTTC. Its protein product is CASSPSGFPYEQYF.

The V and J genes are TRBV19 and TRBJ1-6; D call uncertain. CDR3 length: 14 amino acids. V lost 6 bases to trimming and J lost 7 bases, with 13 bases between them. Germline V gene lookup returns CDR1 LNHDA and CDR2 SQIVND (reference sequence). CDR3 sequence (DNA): TGTGCCAGTAGCCTCTCGGAGGGAAATTCACCCCTCCACTTT. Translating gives CASSLSEGNSPLHF.

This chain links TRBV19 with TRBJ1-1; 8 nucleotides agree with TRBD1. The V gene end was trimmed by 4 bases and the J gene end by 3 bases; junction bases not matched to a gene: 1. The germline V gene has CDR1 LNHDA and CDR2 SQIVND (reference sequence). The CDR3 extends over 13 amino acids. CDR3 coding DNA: TGTGCCAGTAGTAACAGGGGGTACACTGAAGCTTTCTTT. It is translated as CASSNRGYTEAFF.